The rows below give T cell receptor beta chains drawn from one sample of a study of vaccination and CD4 T cells after COVID-19. Antigen specificity for these receptors is unknown. TCRdb re-called the PCR reads with MiXCR, one entry per CDR3 protein. Of roughly 18,000 distinct CDR3 sequences in the sample, around three fifths were seen once. The source material was CD4+ T cells from blood, cultured in vitro. The receptors were sampled from a human donor who had recovered from COVID-19. The CDR3 runs from the conserved cysteine through the conserved F or W. The order of the fields is D gene, clone size, V gene, J gene, CDR3 DNA, CDR3 protein. The D gene is left open where the match is weak. Rows may omit the clone size; those that give it use once, few, many or a size class.

d_gene: TRBD1; abundance: NA; v_gene: TRBV6-1; j_gene: TRBJ1-6; CDR3nt: TGTGCCAGCAGCCCCGGGACAGGGAGTTCACCCCTCCACTTT; CDR3aa: CASSPGTGSSPLHF
d_gene: TRBD1; abundance: NA; v_gene: TRBV24-1; j_gene: TRBJ2-7; CDR3nt: TGTGCCACCAGTGATTCAGCCGACAGGGCCAACGAGCAGTACTTC; CDR3aa: CATSDSADRANEQYF
d_gene: NA; abundance: NA; v_gene: TRBV7-2; j_gene: TRBJ1-5; CDR3nt: TGTGCCAGCAGCTCAGAGACGAGGTACAATCAGCCCCAGCATTTT; CDR3aa: CASSSETRYNQPQHF
d_gene: NA; abundance: few; v_gene: TRBV7-9; j_gene: TRBJ1-2; CDR3nt: TGTGCCAGCAGCTTAGGGCCGCATGGCTACACCTTC; CDR3aa: CASSLGPHGYTF
d_gene: TRBD1; abundance: NA; v_gene: TRBV19; j_gene: TRBJ1-2; CDR3nt: TGTGCCAGTAGACCGGGACAGGCTAACTATGGCTACACCTTC; CDR3aa: CASRPGQANYGYTF
d_gene: TRBD1; abundance: medium-sized; v_gene: TRBV5-1; j_gene: TRBJ2-2; CDR3nt: TGCGCCAGCAGGACAGGGGGCACCGGGGAGCTGTTTTTT; CDR3aa: CASRTGGTGELFF
d_gene: NA; abundance: NA; v_gene: TRBV12-3/TRBV12-4; j_gene: TRBJ2-5; CDR3nt: TGTGCCAGCGGGCGGAGGACGGGTTTACGGGAGACCCAGTACTTC; CDR3aa: CASGRRTGLRETQYF
d_gene: TRBD1; abundance: medium-sized; v_gene: TRBV20-1; j_gene: TRBJ1-5; CDR3nt: TGCAGTGCTAGAGTAGGGACAGGAATATATCAGCCCCAGCATTTT; CDR3aa: CSARVGTGIYQPQHF
d_gene: NA; abundance: NA; v_gene: TRBV12-3/TRBV12-4; j_gene: TRBJ2-7; CDR3nt: TGTGCCAGCACTATTCTCCCTCACGAGCAGTACTTC; CDR3aa: CASTILPHEQYF
d_gene: NA; abundance: NA; v_gene: TRBV20-1; j_gene: TRBJ1-1; CDR3nt: TGCAGTGCTAGAGATCCAGGGACTGAAGCTTTCTTT; CDR3aa: CSARDPGTEAFF
d_gene: NA; abundance: NA; v_gene: TRBV27; j_gene: TRBJ2-1; CDR3nt: TGTGCCAGCAGTTTAATGTGGGCCAACAATGAGCAGTTCTTC; CDR3aa: CASSLMWANNEQFF
d_gene: TRBD1; abundance: NA; v_gene: TRBV7-2; j_gene: TRBJ1-1; CDR3nt: TGTGCCAGCAGCCCTGGGACAGCTAACACTGAAGCTTTCTTT; CDR3aa: CASSPGTANTEAFF
d_gene: NA; abundance: few; v_gene: TRBV30; j_gene: TRBJ1-5; CDR3nt: TGTGCCTGGAGTGTACCCGGCTATAGCAATCAGCCCCAGCATTTT; CDR3aa: CAWSVPGYSNQPQHF
d_gene: NA; abundance: few; v_gene: TRBV20-1; j_gene: TRBJ1-4; CDR3nt: TGCAGTGGCAAGGCGGGGTGGGACGAAAAACTGTTTTTT; CDR3aa: CSGKAGWDEKLFF
d_gene: NA; abundance: NA; v_gene: TRBV6-1; j_gene: TRBJ1-6; CDR3nt: TGTGCCAGCAGCGCCCGGGCTGGGAGCAATTCACCCCTCCACTTT; CDR3aa: CASSARAGSNSPLHF
d_gene: NA; abundance: few; v_gene: TRBV20-1; j_gene: TRBJ2-5; CDR3nt: TGCAGTGCTAGAGATCTCGGCGCCGCCGCAGAGACCCAGTACTTC; CDR3aa: CSARDLGAAAETQYF
d_gene: NA; abundance: few; v_gene: TRBV6-1; j_gene: TRBJ1-5; CDR3nt: TGTGCCAGTTCTACCGGGACGGACGGCAATCAGCCCCAGCATTTT; CDR3aa: CASSTGTDGNQPQHF
d_gene: NA; abundance: NA; v_gene: TRBV7-7; j_gene: TRBJ2-2; CDR3nt: TGTGCTAGCAGCTTATATCCGAGGGGGGCCACCGGGGAGCTGTTTTTT; CDR3aa: CASSLYPRGATGELFF
d_gene: TRBD1; abundance: NA; v_gene: TRBV6-1; j_gene: TRBJ1-1; CDR3nt: TGTGCCAGTCACACAGGGGGTCCCCTCAGGACTGAAGCTTTCTTT; CDR3aa: CASHTGGPLRTEAFF
d_gene: TRBD2; abundance: NA; v_gene: TRBV5-1; j_gene: TRBJ2-1; CDR3nt: TGCGCCAGCAGCCAACTAGCGGGAGCCTACAATGAGCAGTTCTTC; CDR3aa: CASSQLAGAYNEQFF
d_gene: NA; abundance: NA; v_gene: TRBV6-2/TRBV6-3; j_gene: TRBJ2-3; CDR3nt: TGTGCCAGCGAGGGGGGCGGAGGAGATACGCAGTATTTT; CDR3aa: CASEGGGGDTQYF
d_gene: NA; abundance: NA; v_gene: TRBV3-1; j_gene: TRBJ2-2; CDR3nt: TGTGCCAGCTCGGCCAGAAGGGACACCGGGGAGCTGTTTTTT; CDR3aa: CASSARRDTGELFF
d_gene: NA; abundance: NA; v_gene: TRBV20-1; j_gene: TRBJ1-5; CDR3nt: TGCAGTGCTAGAGTCGGTGTTTATAGCAATCAGCCCCAGCATTTT; CDR3aa: CSARVGVYSNQPQHF
d_gene: NA; abundance: few; v_gene: TRBV18; j_gene: TRBJ1-6; CDR3nt: TGTGCCAGCTCACCTGGTTATAATTCACCCCTCCACTTT; CDR3aa: CASSPGYNSPLHF
d_gene: NA; abundance: NA; v_gene: TRBV29-1; j_gene: TRBJ2-2; CDR3nt: TGCAGCGCCCGCTCTCTGAGCCTGACGACCGGGGAGCTGTTTTTT; CDR3aa: CSARSLSLTTGELFF
d_gene: TRBD2; abundance: NA; v_gene: TRBV6-1; j_gene: TRBJ2-4; CDR3nt: TGTGCCAGCAAGAAAGGGACTAGCGGGAGGGCGAGCATTCAGTACTTC; CDR3aa: CASKKGTSGRASIQYF
d_gene: NA; abundance: few; v_gene: TRBV28; j_gene: TRBJ1-1; CDR3nt: TGTGCCAGCGGCTTACTCAACAGGGCGAGAACTGAAGCTTTCTTT; CDR3aa: CASGLLNRARTEAFF
d_gene: NA; abundance: NA; v_gene: TRBV7-9; j_gene: TRBJ1-2; CDR3nt: TGTGCCAGCAGCTTAGGGGGGCTTGGCTATGGCTACACCTTC; CDR3aa: CASSLGGLGYGYTF
d_gene: TRBD1; abundance: NA; v_gene: TRBV10-1; j_gene: TRBJ1-3; CDR3nt: TGCGCCAGCAGTGAGTGGACAGGTGGAAACACCATATATTTT; CDR3aa: CASSEWTGGNTIYF
d_gene: NA; abundance: few; v_gene: TRBV10-1; j_gene: TRBJ2-3; CDR3nt: TGCGCCAGCAGTGAGTCGGGCACAGATACGCAGTATTTT; CDR3aa: CASSESGTDTQYF
d_gene: TRBD2; abundance: NA; v_gene: TRBV7-9; j_gene: TRBJ2-1; CDR3nt: TGTGCCAGCAGCTTAGCGGTGGGACTAGGACCGAAGAATGAGCAGTTCTTC; CDR3aa: CASSLAVGLGPKNEQFF
d_gene: NA; abundance: NA; v_gene: TRBV20-1; j_gene: TRBJ2-1; CDR3nt: TGCAGTGCTAGAGTAAGCCTAGCCGTTGCCCAGAACAATGAGCAGTTCTTC; CDR3aa: CSARVSLAVAQNNEQFF
d_gene: NA; abundance: NA; v_gene: TRBV6-5; j_gene: TRBJ1-6; CDR3nt: TGTGCCAGCAGTTACTCGAGGGCCGAGAATAATTCACCCCTCCACTTT; CDR3aa: CASSYSRAENNSPLHF
d_gene: TRBD2; abundance: NA; v_gene: TRBV19; j_gene: TRBJ2-1; CDR3nt: TGTGCCAGTAAATCGGGACTAGTTAACAATGAGCAGTTCTTC; CDR3aa: CASKSGLVNNEQFF
d_gene: NA; abundance: NA; v_gene: TRBV11-2; j_gene: TRBJ2-1; CDR3nt: TGTGCCAGCAGCTCCCCCGGGAGGGGGCGGGAGAATGAGCAGTTCTTC; CDR3aa: CASSSPGRGRENEQFF
d_gene: TRBD2; abundance: NA; v_gene: TRBV6-1; j_gene: TRBJ2-3; CDR3nt: TGTGCCAGCAAGGCGGGAGGGCCGACAGATACGCAGTATTTT; CDR3aa: CASKAGGPTDTQYF
d_gene: TRBD1; abundance: NA; v_gene: TRBV7-9; j_gene: TRBJ2-7; CDR3nt: TGTGCCAGCAGCCCCCGGGACAGCTCCTACGAGCAGTACTTC; CDR3aa: CASSPRDSSYEQYF
d_gene: NA; abundance: NA; v_gene: TRBV4-1; j_gene: TRBJ2-7; CDR3nt: TGCGCCAGCAGCCAAACGACCCCGCCCCTCTCCAACGAGCAGTACTTC; CDR3aa: CASSQTTPPLSNEQYF
d_gene: TRBD1; abundance: NA; v_gene: TRBV19; j_gene: TRBJ1-1; CDR3nt: TGTGCCAGTAGCCGACAGGGGGACACTGAAGCTTTCTTT; CDR3aa: CASSRQGDTEAFF
d_gene: TRBD1; abundance: NA; v_gene: TRBV6-1; j_gene: TRBJ1-1; CDR3nt: TGTGCCAGCAGTGAGGGACAGAAAGATAAAGCTTTCTTT; CDR3aa: CASSEGQKDKAFF
d_gene: TRBD1; abundance: few; v_gene: TRBV30; j_gene: TRBJ1-1; CDR3nt: TGTGCCTGGAGACCGCCCGACAGGGAGGGTGAAGCTTTCTTT; CDR3aa: CAWRPPDREGEAFF
d_gene: TRBD1; abundance: NA; v_gene: TRBV6-1; j_gene: TRBJ2-5; CDR3nt: TGTGCCAGCAGTGCACAGGGGGCTTCGGAGACCCAGTACTTC; CDR3aa: CASSAQGASETQYF
d_gene: NA; abundance: NA; v_gene: TRBV7-2; j_gene: TRBJ2-1; CDR3nt: TGTGCCAGCAGCTTACAGGCCCTCTCCTACAATGAGCAGTTCTTC; CDR3aa: CASSLQALSYNEQFF
d_gene: NA; abundance: NA; v_gene: TRBV11-2; j_gene: TRBJ1-5; CDR3nt: TGTGCCAGCAGCTTAAGCGACAGGACGCAGCCCCAGCATTTT; CDR3aa: CASSLSDRTQPQHF
d_gene: TRBD1; abundance: NA; v_gene: TRBV6-1; j_gene: TRBJ1-5; CDR3nt: TGTGCCAGCAGACCGGGACAGGGGATATATAGCAATCAGCCCCAGCATTTT; CDR3aa: CASRPGQGIYSNQPQHF
d_gene: TRBD1; abundance: NA; v_gene: TRBV2; j_gene: TRBJ1-1; CDR3nt: TGTGCCAGCAGCGTTATGTGGACAGGGCAAGCTTTCTTT; CDR3aa: CASSVMWTGQAFF
d_gene: NA; abundance: NA; v_gene: TRBV19; j_gene: TRBJ1-2; CDR3nt: TGTGCCAGTAGTCTTAACTATGGCTACACCTTC; CDR3aa: CASSLNYGYTF
d_gene: TRBD2; abundance: NA; v_gene: TRBV5-1; j_gene: TRBJ2-1; CDR3nt: TGCGCCAGCAGCTTGATAGCGGGAGGGGGGAATGAGCAGTTCTTC; CDR3aa: CASSLIAGGGNEQFF
d_gene: TRBD1; abundance: few; v_gene: TRBV25-1; j_gene: TRBJ1-1; CDR3nt: TGTGCCAGCAGCGCAACAGGGGGCGGAGGTGAAGCTTTCTTT; CDR3aa: CASSATGGGGEAFF
d_gene: NA; abundance: NA; v_gene: TRBV6-1; j_gene: TRBJ1-5; CDR3nt: TGTGCCACGGGGCACGGCAATCAGCCCCAGCATTTT; CDR3aa: CATGHGNQPQHF
d_gene: NA; abundance: NA; v_gene: TRBV27; j_gene: TRBJ2-5; CDR3nt: TGTGCCAGCAGTTTATCGGTCCCCAGGGTGGGTTCGTGGGAGACCCAGTACTTC; CDR3aa: CASSLSVPRVGSWETQYF
d_gene: TRBD1; abundance: few; v_gene: TRBV5-1; j_gene: TRBJ1-2; CDR3nt: TGCGCCAGCAGCCACGGAAGGGACAGGGCCAACTATGGCTACACCTTC; CDR3aa: CASSHGRDRANYGYTF